These 5 T cell receptor beta chains were all obtained from the same sample, sequenced in a study of beta chain features in type 1 diabetes. Of the isolated RNA, all was reverse transcribed, and so the sequenced material was expressed TCRB transcripts. TCRdb's table, derived via immunoSEQ multiplex PCR, lists solely in-frame clones and lacks some. The table includes 430,000 or so clones, roughly an eighth detected once. The specimen sequenced was naive CD4+ T cells from blood. All receptors derive from a woman between 18 and 30 years old in good health.

The sample holds a few counts of this clone. V and J are TRBV21-1 and TRBJ2-7. TRBV21-1 constitutes a pseudogene. The CDR3 has 13 residues. The CDR3 reads CASSKIPFCEQYV. Here the CDR3 DNA reads TGTGCCAGCAGCAAAATTCCATTCTGCGAGCAGTACGTC.

This clone occurred a few times. The DNA of the CDR3 is TGCAGCGTCGCGGGACAGCTTTACACTGAAGCTTTCTTT. Amino acid sequence: CSVAGQLYTEAFF. This sequence joins TRBV29-1 and TRBJ1-1; 7 bases agree with TRBD1. The CDR3 totals 13 residues. Germline-derived CDR1 and CDR2 are SQVTM and ANQGSEA. J lost 3 bases, V lost 6 bases, and 7 bases had no gene match.

This clone was found a few times. The CDR3 reads CASRTSSPNNEQFF. The CDR3 nucleotides are TGTGCCAGCCGGACTAGCTCACCGAACAATGAGCAGTTCTTC. The rearrangement joins TRBV2 to TRBJ2-1; 8 positions match TRBD2. CDR1 and CDR2 from the germline V gene are SNHLY and FYNNEI. The CDR3 is 14 amino acids. V trimming: 8 bases; J trimming: 5 bases; junction bases outside the gene matches: 8.

The V gene is TRBV9, the J gene TRBJ2-7; D is possibly TRBD2 (5 bases). This CDR3 is built from 16 residues. With 4 bases removed from V and 6 bases from J, the gap between germline ends came to 23 bases. Germline CDR1 is SGDLS and CDR2 is YYNGEE. CDR3 in DNA: TGTGCCAGCAGCCCCGCCCGCCTTTCGGGATCGTCCGAGCAGTACTTC. This sequence encodes CASSPARLSGSSEQYF.

A few counts support this clone. The same CDR3 is also encoded by other DNA sequences in this sample. V gene TRBV5-1 combines with J gene TRBJ2-1, with D unresolved. From germline, CDR1 is SGHRS and CDR2 YFSETQ. The CDR3 covers 11 residues. V was clipped by 2 bases and J by 5 bases, with 2 bases between them. The CDR3 loop reads CASSFHNEQFF. CDR3 DNA sequence: TGCGCCAGCAGCTTCCACAATGAGCAGTTCTTC.